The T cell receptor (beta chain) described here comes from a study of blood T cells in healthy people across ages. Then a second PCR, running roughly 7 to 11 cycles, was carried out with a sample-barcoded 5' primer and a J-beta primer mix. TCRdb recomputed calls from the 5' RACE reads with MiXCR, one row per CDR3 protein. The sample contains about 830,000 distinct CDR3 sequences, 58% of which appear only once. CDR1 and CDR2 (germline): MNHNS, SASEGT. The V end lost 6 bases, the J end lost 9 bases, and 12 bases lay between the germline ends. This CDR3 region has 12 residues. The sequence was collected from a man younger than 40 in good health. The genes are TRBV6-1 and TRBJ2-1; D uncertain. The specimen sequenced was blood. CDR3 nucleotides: TGTGCCAGCAGGGAGTGGTTGGGTGAGCAGTTCTTC. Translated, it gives CASREWLGEQFF.